One sample yielded the 15 T cell receptor beta chains listed below, sequenced in a study of T cell responses to AZD1222 COVID-19 vaccine. The table came from immunoSEQ multiplex PCR; TCRdb's copy has only in-frame clones and leaves some out. The data show 150,000 to 200,000 clones, around 89% seen once. Sequenced material: peripheral blood, taken 28 days after the second AZD1222 dose. The source is an adult who received the AZD1222 COVID-19 vaccine.

This chain links TRBV7-2 with TRBJ1-1, with TRBD1 as a possible D gene (5 bases). In germline, CDR1 is SGHTA, CDR2 FQGNSA. With 5 bases removed from V and 4 bases from J, the gap between germline ends came to 11 bases. This CDR3 comprises 13 residues. The CDR3 sequence: CASSAGTTTEAFF. CDR3 bases: TGTGCCAGCAGCGCCGGGACTACCACTGAAGCTTTCTTT.

This chain connects TRBV7-2 to TRBJ2-1; 9 nucleotides match TRBD2. This CDR3 is built from 15 residues. From germline, CDR1 is SGHTA and CDR2 FQGNSA. J was trimmed by 3 bases and V by 6 bases; bases with no gene match: 6. As DNA, the CDR3 is TGTGCCAGCAGGACCGGACTAGCGAACTACAATGAGCAGTTCTTC. Protein: CASRTGLANYNEQFF.

V and J are TRBV9 and TRBJ2-3; D not certain. CDR1 SGDLS and CDR2 YYNGEE come from the germline V gene. This CDR3 is built from 12 residues. V shed 0 bases and J shed 6 bases, with 5 bases lying between them. CDR3 protein: CASSVAGDTQYF. DNA for the CDR3: TGTGCCAGCAGCGTAGCTGGGGATACGCAGTATTTT.

The CDR3 protein is CASSPDRVSYNEQFF. The CDR3 DNA reads TGTGCCAGCAGCCCGGACAGGGTCTCCTACAATGAGCAGTTCTTC. The chain combines TRBV7-8 with TRBJ2-1; 8 bases map to TRBD1. Germline CDR1 SGHVS, CDR2 FQNEAQ. V lost 5 bases to trimming and J lost 0 bases; unmatched junction nucleotides: 3. The CDR3 runs to 15 residues.

The chain recombines TRBV7-2 with TRBJ2-7, with 7 nucleotides matching TRBD1. V lost 6 bases, J lost 3 bases, and 8 bases stayed unmatched. Germline CDR1 SGHTA, CDR2 FQGNSA. This CDR3 has 14 residues. In DNA form, the CDR3 reads TGTGCCAGCAGTCAAAGGGGACAGAACTACGAGCAGTACTTC. It encodes CASSQRGQNYEQYF.

This rearrangement joins TRBV7-2 to TRBJ2-5, with D possibly matching TRBD1 (5 bases). Trimming stripped 3 bases from V and 3 bases from J, with 8 bases between. This CDR3 has 13 amino acids. Germline CDR1 SGHTA, CDR2 FQGNSA. DNA for the CDR3: TGTGCCAGCAGCTTGAGACAGAAAGAGACCCAGTACTTC. Translated: CASSLRQKETQYF. The whole variable domain, remainder taken from reference TRBV7-2 and TRBJ2-5, is GAGVSQSPSNKVTEKGKDVELRCDPISGHTALYWYRQSLGQGLEFLIYFQGNSAPDKSGLPSDRFSAERTGGSVSTLTIQRTQQEDSAVYLCASSLRQKETQYFGPGTRLLVL.

This clone has a single count. This chain links TRBV7-2 with TRBJ1-4; possibly TRBD1 for D (5 bases). With 6 bases removed from V and 3 bases from J, the gap between germline ends came to 20 bases. The germline V gene has CDR1 SGHTA and CDR2 FQGNSA. The CDR3 loop spans 17 amino acids. The CDR3 bases are TGTGCCAGCAGTCTCCCCGCAGGGTGGGTATCTAATGAAAAACTGTTTTTT. Translating it yields CASSLPAGWVSNEKLFF.

V is TRBV30 and J is TRBJ1-1; TRBD1 might be the D (6 bases). The CDR3 runs to 12 residues. V was trimmed by 4 bases and J by 7 bases, leaving 13 bases between them. Germline-derived CDR1 and CDR2 are GTSNPN and SVGIG (reference sequence). Here the CDR3 DNA reads TGTGCCTGGAATCAGGGGACCCATGAAGCTTTCTTT. This gives the protein CAWNQGTHEAFF.

The V call is TRBV28, the J call TRBJ1-1; 8 bases are a match to TRBD1. The CDR3 has 17 residues. With 5 bases clipped from V and 5 bases from J, the junction kept 16 bases outside the gene matches. The germline V gene has CDR1 MDHEN and CDR2 SYDVKM. The CDR3 nucleotides read TGTGCCAGCAGTCCCTCAGGGGGCCCCCGGTTCGATACTGAAGCTTTCTTT. Its translation is CASSPSGGPRFDTEAFF.

The rearrangement links TRBV2 to TRBJ2-2, with D perhaps matching TRBD1 (6 bases). The CDR3 spans 18 residues. Trimming cost V 2 bases and J 2 bases, with 18 bases left between them. CDR1 SNHLY and CDR2 FYNNEI come from the germline V gene. CDR3 sequence (DNA): TGTGCCAGCAGTGAACGTGGGGGCGGGCGAACCAACACCGGGGAGCTGTTTTTT. Its translation: CASSERGGGRTNTGELFF.

V gene TRBV6-5 combines with J gene TRBJ2-3; D possibly uses TRBD1 or TRBD2 (5 bases each). Germline V lookup: CDR1 MNHEY, CDR2 SVGAGI. The V end lost 8 bases, the J end lost 1 base, and 10 bases lay between the germline ends. The CDR3 length is 13 residues. The CDR3 region is CASGRDGTDTQYF. CDR3 in DNA: TGTGCCAGCGGCCGGGACGGCACAGATACGCAGTATTTT.

The chain has TRBV11-2 and TRBJ2-3; D may be TRBD1 (6 bases). The ends were cut back, 3 bases at V and 0 bases at J, with 16 bases in the middle. The CDR3 is 17 amino acids. Germline V gene data show CDR1 as SGHAT and CDR2 as FQNNGV. CDR3 loop: CASSFSFPGQSTDTQYF. CDR3 in DNA: TGTGCCAGCAGCTTCTCTTTTCCGGGACAAAGCACAGATACGCAGTATTTT. The full variable domain, rest sourced from reference TRBV11-2 and TRBJ2-3, is EAGVAQSPRYKIIEKRQSVAFWCNPISGHATLYWYQQILGQGPKLLIQFQNNGVVDDSQLPKDRFSAERLKGVDSTLKIQPAKLEDSAVYLCASSFSFPGQSTDTQYFGPGTRLTVL.

As DNA, the CDR3 is TGCGCCAGCAGCTTGGGACTGGACAATGAGCAGTTCTTC. This gives the protein CASSLGLDNEQFF. This chain uses TRBV5-1 with TRBJ2-1; no definite D call. V lost 0 bases, J lost 5 bases, and 6 bases lay in between. Per germline, CDR1 SGHRS and CDR2 YFSETQ. CDR3 length: 13 residues.

V is TRBV7-2 and J is TRBJ2-5; tentatively, D is TRBD2 (5 bases). Germline CDR1 reads SGHTA; CDR2 reads FQGNSA. Trimming shortened V by 5 bases and J by 10 bases, and 20 bases separated the two germline ends. CDR3 length: 14 residues. Here the CDR3 DNA reads TGTGCCAGCAGCCCTGGACTCCGTGTTGAGGGCCAGTACTTC. Its translation: CASSPGLRVEGQYF. Based on the CDR3 plus reference TRBV7-2 and TRBJ2-5, the full variable domain is GAGVSQSPSNKVTEKGKDVELRCDPISGHTALYWYRQSLGQGLEFLIYFQGNSAPDKSGLPSDRFSAERTGGSVSTLTIQRTQQEDSAVYLCASSPGLRVEGQYFGPGTRLLVL.

The rearrangement links TRBV12-3 or TRBV12-4 to TRBJ2-1; TRBD1 is a possible D gene (6 bases). The CDR3 runs 11 residues. The V gene lost 2 bases and the J gene lost 15 bases, with 11 bases spanning the gap. CDR3: CASSLMTGRFF. As DNA, the CDR3 is TGTGCCAGCAGTTTAATGACAGGCCGGTTCTTC.